This T cell receptor (beta chain) was recorded in a study of long-term antiretroviral therapy in people with HIV. This was the immunoSEQ v3.0 assay at survey level. Repertoires were generated with immunoSEQ multiplex PCR, while TCRdb's copy carries only in-frame clones and drops some. The data show fewer than 20,000 clones, with around 80% seen just once and roughly 8.6% held by the top ten. The V end lost 0 bases, the J end lost 5 bases, and 3 bases lay between the germline ends. CDR1 is SGHRS, CDR2 YFSETQ, per germline. This CDR3 is built from 11 residues. Findings and limits, study-wide: Therapy changes, viral resistance and ART adherence were not documented in the available data. HIV repertoires spanned tighter CDR3 length ranges than controls did.

As concerns this clone: No antigen is known for it.

The source material was unsorted PBMCs, sampled 0.3 years before starting antiretroviral therapy. The chain has TRBV5-1 and TRBJ2-7, with no clear D. The receptor's source is a middle-aged man with HIV. The CDR3 region is CASSLGDEQYF. Here the CDR3 DNA reads TGCGCCAGCAGCTTGGGGGACGAGCAGTACTTC. The variable domain in full, completed from reference TRBV5-1 and TRBJ2-7, reads KAGVTQTPRYLIKTRGQQVTLSCSPISGHRSVSWYQQTPGQGLQFLFEYFSETQRNKGNFPGRFSGRQFSNSRSEMNVSTLELGDSALYLCASSLGDEQYFGPGTRLTVT.